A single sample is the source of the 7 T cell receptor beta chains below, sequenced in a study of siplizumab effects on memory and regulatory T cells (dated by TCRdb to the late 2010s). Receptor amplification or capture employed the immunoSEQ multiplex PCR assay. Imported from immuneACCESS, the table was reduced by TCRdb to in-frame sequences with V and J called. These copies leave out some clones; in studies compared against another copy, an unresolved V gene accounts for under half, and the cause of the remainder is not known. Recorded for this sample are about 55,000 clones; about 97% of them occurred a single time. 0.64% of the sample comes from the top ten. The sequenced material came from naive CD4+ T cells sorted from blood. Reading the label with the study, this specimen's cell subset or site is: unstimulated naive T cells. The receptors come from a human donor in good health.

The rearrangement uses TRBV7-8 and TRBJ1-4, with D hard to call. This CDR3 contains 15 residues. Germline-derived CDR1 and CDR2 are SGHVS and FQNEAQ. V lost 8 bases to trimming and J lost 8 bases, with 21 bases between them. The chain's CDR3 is CASGTAGRRREKLFF. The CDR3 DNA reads TGTGCCAGCGGAACAGCCGGCAGGCGTCGAGAAAAACTGTTTTTT.

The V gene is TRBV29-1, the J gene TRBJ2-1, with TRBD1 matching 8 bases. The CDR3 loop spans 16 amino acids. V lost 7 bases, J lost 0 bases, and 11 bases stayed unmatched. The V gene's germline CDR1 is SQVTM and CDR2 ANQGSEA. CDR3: CSAVYSQGASYNEQFF. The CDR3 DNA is TGCAGCGCCGTATATAGTCAGGGGGCCTCCTACAATGAGCAGTTCTTC.

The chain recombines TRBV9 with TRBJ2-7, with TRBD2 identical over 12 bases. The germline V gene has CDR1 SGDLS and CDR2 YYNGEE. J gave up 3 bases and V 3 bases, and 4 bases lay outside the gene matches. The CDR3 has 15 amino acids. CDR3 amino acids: CASSALAGGLYEQYF. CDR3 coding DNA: TGTGCCAGCAGCGCACTAGCGGGAGGTCTCTACGAGCAGTACTTC.

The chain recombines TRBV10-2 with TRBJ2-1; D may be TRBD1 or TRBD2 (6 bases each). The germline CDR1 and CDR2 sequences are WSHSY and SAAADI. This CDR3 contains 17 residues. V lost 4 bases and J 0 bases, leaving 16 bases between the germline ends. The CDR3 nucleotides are TGCGCCAGCAGTGGACGGTTAGCGGACAGCTCCTACAATGAGCAGTTCTTC. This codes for CASSGRLADSSYNEQFF.

This chain's CDR3 is CASSRLAGSYNEQFF. The CDR3 DNA reads as TGTGCCAGCAGCCGACTAGCGGGATCCTACAATGAGCAGTTCTTC. The genes are TRBV9 and TRBJ2-1; TRBD2 agrees at 11 bases. The V and J ends lost 4 bases and 1 base, in that order; junction bases with no gene match: 1. CDR3 length: 15 amino acids. The V gene's germline CDR1 is SGDLS and CDR2 YYNGEE. Drawing the rest from reference TRBV9 and TRBJ2-1, the complete variable domain is DSGVTQTPKHLITATGQRVTLRCSPRSGDLSVYWYQQSLDQGLQFLIQYYNGEERAKGNILERFSAQQFPDLHSELNLSSLELGDSALYFCASSRLAGSYNEQFFGPGTRLTVL.

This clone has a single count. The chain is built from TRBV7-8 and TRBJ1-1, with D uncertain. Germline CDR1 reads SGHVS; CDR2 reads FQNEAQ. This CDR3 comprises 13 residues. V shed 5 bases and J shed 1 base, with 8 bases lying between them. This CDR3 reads CASSPLGNTEAFF. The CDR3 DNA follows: TGTGCCAGCAGCCCTCTCGGGAACACTGAAGCTTTCTTT.

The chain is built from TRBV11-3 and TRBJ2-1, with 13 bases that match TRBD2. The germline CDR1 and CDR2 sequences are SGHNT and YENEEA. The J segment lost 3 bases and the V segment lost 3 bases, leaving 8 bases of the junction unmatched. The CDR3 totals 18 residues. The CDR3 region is CASSFRTSGSGGYNEQFF. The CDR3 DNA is TGTGCCAGCAGCTTTAGGACTAGCGGGAGTGGGGGCTACAATGAGCAGTTCTTC.